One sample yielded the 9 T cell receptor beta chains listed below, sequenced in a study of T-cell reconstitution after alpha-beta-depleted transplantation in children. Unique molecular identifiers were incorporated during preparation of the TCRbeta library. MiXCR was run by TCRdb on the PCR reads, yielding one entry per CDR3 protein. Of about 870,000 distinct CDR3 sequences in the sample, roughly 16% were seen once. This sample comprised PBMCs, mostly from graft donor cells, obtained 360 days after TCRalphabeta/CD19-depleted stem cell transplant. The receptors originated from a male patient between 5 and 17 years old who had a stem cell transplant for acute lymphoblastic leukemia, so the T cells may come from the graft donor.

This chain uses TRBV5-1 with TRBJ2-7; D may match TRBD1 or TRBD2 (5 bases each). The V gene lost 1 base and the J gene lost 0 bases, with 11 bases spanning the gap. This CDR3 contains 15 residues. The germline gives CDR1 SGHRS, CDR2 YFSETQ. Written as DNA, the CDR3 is TGCGCCAGCAGCTTGATGTCAGGGAGCTCCTACGAGCAGTACTTC. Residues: CASSLMSGSSYEQYF.

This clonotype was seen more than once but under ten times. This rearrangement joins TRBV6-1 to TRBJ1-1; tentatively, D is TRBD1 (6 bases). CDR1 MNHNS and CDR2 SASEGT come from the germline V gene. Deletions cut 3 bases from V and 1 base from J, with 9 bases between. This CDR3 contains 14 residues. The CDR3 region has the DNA TGTGCCAGCAGTGACCGGGGGGCGAACACTGAAGCTTTCTTT. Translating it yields CASSDRGANTEAFF.

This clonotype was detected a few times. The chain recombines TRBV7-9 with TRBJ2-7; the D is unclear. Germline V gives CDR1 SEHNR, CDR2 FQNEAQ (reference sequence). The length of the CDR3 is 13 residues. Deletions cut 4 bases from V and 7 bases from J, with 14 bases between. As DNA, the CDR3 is TGTGCCAGCAGCTGGACCTCCTTGGGAGAGCAGTACTTC. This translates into CASSWTSLGEQYF.

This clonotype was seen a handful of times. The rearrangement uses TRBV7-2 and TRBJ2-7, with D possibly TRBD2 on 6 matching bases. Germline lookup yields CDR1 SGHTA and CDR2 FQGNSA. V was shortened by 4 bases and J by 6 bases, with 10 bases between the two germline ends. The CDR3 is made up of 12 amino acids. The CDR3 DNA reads TGTGCCAGCAGCTGGTGGACTACCGAGCAGTACTTC. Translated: CASSWWTTEQYF. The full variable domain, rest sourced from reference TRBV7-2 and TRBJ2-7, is GAGVSQSPSNKVTEKGKDVELRCDPISGHTALYWYRQSLGQGLEFLIYFQGNSAPDKSGLPSDRFSAERTGGSVSTLTIQRTQQEDSAVYLCASSWWTTEQYFGPGTRLTVT.

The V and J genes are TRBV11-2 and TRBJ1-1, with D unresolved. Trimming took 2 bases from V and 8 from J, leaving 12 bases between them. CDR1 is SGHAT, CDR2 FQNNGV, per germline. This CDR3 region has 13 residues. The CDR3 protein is CASSLYPFAEAFF. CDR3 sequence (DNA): TGTGCCAGCAGCTTATACCCCTTCGCCGAAGCTTTCTTT.

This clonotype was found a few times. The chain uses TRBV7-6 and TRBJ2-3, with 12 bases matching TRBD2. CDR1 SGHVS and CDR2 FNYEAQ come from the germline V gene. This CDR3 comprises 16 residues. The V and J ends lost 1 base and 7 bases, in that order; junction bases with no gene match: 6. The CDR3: CASSLGLAGGPNTQYF. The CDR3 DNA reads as TGTGCCAGCAGCTTAGGGCTAGCGGGAGGGCCGAATACGCAGTATTTT.

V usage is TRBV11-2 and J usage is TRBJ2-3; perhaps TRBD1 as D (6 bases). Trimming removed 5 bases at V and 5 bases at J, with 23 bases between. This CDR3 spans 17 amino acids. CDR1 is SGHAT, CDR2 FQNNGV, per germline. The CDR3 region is CASSQIRGPPGRDTQYF. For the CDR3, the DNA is TGTGCCAGCAGCCAAATCAGGGGTCCTCCTGGGAGAGATACGCAGTATTTT.

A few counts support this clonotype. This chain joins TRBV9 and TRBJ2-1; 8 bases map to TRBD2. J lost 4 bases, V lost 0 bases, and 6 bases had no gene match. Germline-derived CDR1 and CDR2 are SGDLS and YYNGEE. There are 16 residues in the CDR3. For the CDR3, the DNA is TGTGCCAGCAGCGTAGAAATAGCGGGACTTTACAATGAGCAGTTCTTC. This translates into CASSVEIAGLYNEQFF.

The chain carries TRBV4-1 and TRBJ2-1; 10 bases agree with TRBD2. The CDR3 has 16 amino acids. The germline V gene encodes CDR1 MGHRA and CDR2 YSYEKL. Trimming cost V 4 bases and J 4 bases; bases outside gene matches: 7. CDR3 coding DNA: TGCGCCAGCAGCCTCCCCAGGGGACTAGCGTACAATGAGCAGTTCTTC. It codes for CASSLPRGLAYNEQFF.